This T cell receptor beta chain comes out of a study of shared T cell receptors in the human thymus. Profiling relied on immunoSEQ multiplex PCR, and the TCRdb table lists in-frame clones only, not all of them. The sample shows 540,000 or so clones, roughly 74% of them seen only once. The CDR3 extends over 18 amino acids. V lost 4 bases to trimming and J lost 4 bases; unmatched junction nucleotides: 10. Germline CDR1 reads LGHNA; CDR2 reads YNFKEQ. These same data were also listed under a study on human thymus T cells. Turning to that study: From resections taken during corrective heart surgery, the thymus tissue was obtained.

The receptor's source is a boy less than two years old with a congenital heart defect. The J gene is TRBJ2-3, the V gene TRBV4-2, with TRBD2 matching 14 bases. The material sequenced was thymocytes. The CDR3 loop is CASSLGTSGSPPPDTQYF. CDR3 coding DNA: TGTGCCAGCAGCCTCGGGACTAGCGGGAGCCCTCCCCCAGATACGCAGTATTTT.